The present entry profiles one TCR beta chain with its context. Method: immunoSEQ multiplex PCR; TCRdb's copy keeps in-frame clones and lacks some. The sample records around 200,000 clones, about 88% being singletons. This sample is drawn from a study of blood T cell repertoires in COVID-19. Looking at the study overall: Acute and convalescent COVID-19 specimens originated in the United States, Italy and Spain. PBMCs, B-cell-depleted T cells, or T cells were the source of the cDNA or gDNA that made up the material.

The V gene end was trimmed by 0 bases and the J gene end by 3 bases; junction bases not matched to a gene: 2. This CDR3 is built from 15 residues. CDR1 SGHRS and CDR2 YFSETQ come from the germline V gene. Enrolled through a virtual design, the participants were between 18 and 89 years of age and came from under 30 US areas. Participants classified as exposed had met a COVID-19 case within 2 weeks before study entry. The sample was PBMCs or T cells enriched from blood (not recorded which). The chain is built from TRBV5-1 and TRBJ2-1; 8 bases fit TRBD2. The receptor was derived from a woman aged 25-40 years who had been exposed to COVID-19. The CDR3 sequence: CASSLGTSFYNEQFF. The CDR3 coding sequence is TGCGCCAGCAGCTTGGGGACTAGCTTCTACAATGAGCAGTTCTTC.